This paragraph reports one T cell receptor beta chain. Antigen: not known. The entry originates in a study of T cells in localized non-small cell lung cancer. Some clones are missing from TCRdb's copy, which holds only in-frame ones; the method was immunoSEQ multiplex PCR. The data contain about 92,000 clones, roughly 93% of them seen just once; the ten biggest clones take up over 4%. General study findings and limits: Adjacent lung tissue had a median around 57 of the top 100 clones found in the tumor. There was an association of higher blood T cell density with longer overall survival. Heterogeneity is still possible, as just one tumor region was sequenced.

Germline V gene sequence: CDR1 SGHRS, CDR2 YFSETQ. This CDR3 contains 12 residues. Trimming shortened V by 0 bases and J by 9 bases, and 9 bases separated the two germline ends. The sequencing used PBMCs, collected before any cancer treatment. The clonotype was recovered from a woman between 35 and 70 years old with stage II squamous cell lung carcinoma. The chain has TRBV5-1 and TRBJ1-1; D is undetermined. The CDR3 DNA is TGCGCCAGCAGCTTGGCTCCCGGACAAGCTTTCTTT. This encodes CASSLAPGQAFF.